These 3 T cell receptor beta chains came from one sample sequenced in a study of CD8 T cells in ankylosing spondylitis. TCRdb re-called the 5' RACE reads with MiXCR, one entry per CDR3 protein. The sample has about 130,000 distinct CDR3 sequences; just under 7.5% are singletons. The sample taken for sequencing was blood, either unsorted or a sorted T cell fraction (not recorded which). Every receptor here comes from a female donor with ankylosing spondylitis or in good health (not recorded which).

This clonotype was recorded at least ten times. V usage is TRBV11-3 and J usage is TRBJ2-1; D uncertain. CDR1 SGHNT and CDR2 YENEEA come from the germline V gene. V lost 1 base to trimming and J lost 3 bases, with 4 bases between them. The CDR3 loop spans 13 amino acids. The CDR3 here is CASSLGNYNEQFF. The CDR3 region has the DNA TGTGCCAGCAGCTTAGGAAACTACAATGAGCAGTTCTTC.

This clonotype was counted ten times or more. This chain uses TRBV12-3 or TRBV12-4 with TRBJ2-1, with D maybe TRBD1 (6 bases). Trimming left V 6 bases short and J 2 bases short, with 20 bases between. The CDR3 sequence is 17 residues long. The CDR3 loop is CASRPPTGTGPYNEQFF. The CDR3 bases are TGTGCCAGCAGACCCCCGACAGGCACAGGCCCCTACAATGAGCAGTTCTTC.

In this sample, this clonotype turned up many times. The chain couples TRBV4-3 to TRBJ2-1, with D perhaps TRBD2 (5 bases). This CDR3 is 13 amino acids long. Germline CDR1 reads LGHNA; CDR2 reads YSLEER. The V gene lost 4 bases and the J gene lost 7 bases, with 11 bases spanning the gap. CDR3: CASSRKGENEQFF. CDR3 DNA sequence: TGCGCCAGCAGCCGGAAGGGAGAGAATGAGCAGTTCTTC.